This T cell receptor beta chain was retrieved from a study of control samples from healthy donors and cancer patients. Germline V CDR1 and CDR2: LGHDT, YNNKEL (reference sequence). The ends were cut back, 4 bases at V and 0 bases at J, with 10 bases in the middle. The length of the CDR3 is 15 residues. Sequencing was performed with immunoSEQ multiplex PCR; in TCRdb, only in-frame clones are kept and a portion is missing. The sample yields approximately 87,000 clones, 91% seen once. This sequence originates from a man in his fifties or sixties in good health. V gene TRBV3-1 (or the pseudogene TRBV3-2) combines with J gene TRBJ1-3; D remains ambiguous. The material sequenced was blood. CDR3: CASSLLPTSGNTIYF. The DNA of the CDR3 is TGTGCCAGCAGCCTCCTACCTACCTCTGGAAACACCATATATTTT.